This TCR beta chain emerged from a study of blood T cell repertoires in COVID-19. The V and J ends lost 6 bases and 6 bases respectively, with 18 bases between them. This CDR3 spans 14 amino acids. Germline V CDR1 and CDR2: SGHRS, YFSETQ. Sequencing was performed with immunoSEQ multiplex PCR; in TCRdb, only in-frame clones are kept and a portion is missing. The sample has roughly 200,000 clones; about 85% are singletons. Patients of the Seattle cohort, enrolled during active infection, were followed longitudinally. The source of this sequence is a middle-aged woman with COVID-19, enrolled during active disease. The chain has TRBV5-1 and TRBJ1-1; D is possibly TRBD1 (6 bases). Source material: peripheral blood. The CDR3 nucleotides are TGCGCCAGCATGGGACAAGAACAACTTTCTGAAGCTTTCTTT. It specifies CASMGQEQLSEAFF.